One sample yielded the 8 T cell receptor beta chains listed below, sequenced in a study of beta chain features in type 1 diabetes. Expressed TCRB transcripts got sequenced, as all isolated RNA was reverse transcribed. Clones were read by immunoSEQ multiplex PCR, and TCRdb kept only the in-frame ones, dropping some. This sample has about 340,000 clones, with approximately 10% found just once. These receptors' antigens are unknown. Overall study results and limits: Type 1 diabetes patients had moderately but significantly shorter TCRB CDR3s in all four CD4+ subsets.

The source material was central memory CD4+ T cells from blood. Receptors originate from a man younger than 40 with type 1 diabetes.

V is TRBV6-5 and J is TRBJ1-5; D is perhaps TRBD1 (5 bases). V was cut by 6 bases and J by 3 bases, with 12 bases left in between. Germline-derived CDR1 and CDR2 are MNHEY and SVGAGI. The CDR3 runs to 14 residues. The CDR3 is CASRGGGFNQPQHF. The CDR3 nucleotides are TGTGCCAGCAGGGGCGGGGGTTTCAATCAGCCCCAGCATTTT.

This clone has a count of ten or more. The chain couples TRBV19 to TRBJ1-2; TRBD1 is a possible D gene (5 bases). Germline V gene data show CDR1 as LNHDA and CDR2 as SQIVND (reference sequence). The ends were cut back, 3 bases at V and 5 bases at J, with 10 bases in the middle. The CDR3 length is 13 residues. CDR3 bases: TGTGCCAGTAGTATGGCAGGGAGATATGGCTACACCTTC. Translated, it gives CASSMAGRYGYTF. The full variable domain, rest sourced from reference TRBV19 and TRBJ1-2, is DGGITQSPKYLFRKEGQNVTLSCEQNLNHDAMYWYRQDPGQGLRLIYYSQIVNDFQKGDIAEGYSVSREKKESFPLTVTSAQKNPTAFYLCASSMAGRYGYTFGSGTRLTVV.

This chain uses TRBV7-2 with TRBJ2-1; tentatively, D is TRBD2 (6 bases). Trimming took 7 bases from V and 4 from J, leaving 17 bases between them. The CDR3 runs 15 residues. Germline lookup yields CDR1 SGHTA and CDR2 FQGNSA. The CDR3 bases are TGTGCCAGCAAAACGAGCGGGCAGGGATACAATGAGCAGTTCTTC. Protein sequence: CASKTSGQGYNEQFF.

This clone has more than one count but fewer than ten. This chain links TRBV2 with TRBJ2-5; the match to TRBD1 covers 9 bases. The CDR3 sequence is 13 residues long. Trimming cost V 4 bases and J 6 bases; bases outside gene matches: 3. Germline V gives CDR1 SNHLY, CDR2 FYNNEI. CDR3 sequence (DNA): TGTGCCAGCAGTGGGGACAGGGAGAAGACCCAGTACTTC. Translated: CASSGDREKTQYF.

This clone was picked up a small number of times. The rearrangement uses TRBV19 and TRBJ1-5, with D unresolved. Germline V lookup: CDR1 LNHDA, CDR2 SQIVND (reference sequence). V was clipped by 3 bases and J by 0 bases, with 9 bases between them. The CDR3 is 15 amino acids. This chain's CDR3 is CASSIEGYSNQPQHF. The DNA of the CDR3 is TGTGCCAGTAGTATTGAGGGATATAGCAATCAGCCCCAGCATTTT.

There are a few counts of this clone. This chain uses TRBV30 with TRBJ1-5; D remains unclear. The CDR3 has 13 amino acids. The germline gives CDR1 GTSNPN, CDR2 SVGIG (reference sequence). Trimming pared 5 bases from V and 1 base from J, leaving 9 bases between. The CDR3 nucleotides read TGTGCCTGGGCCCTCGGCAGCAATCAGCCCCAGCATTTT. It translates to CAWALGSNQPQHF.

This clone was seen ten or more times. The V call is TRBV4-3, the J call TRBJ2-6; no definite D call. The germline gives CDR1 LGHNA, CDR2 YSLEER. CDR3 size: 15 residues. The ends were cut back, 1 base at V and 0 bases at J, with 4 bases in the middle. The CDR3 DNA is TGCGCCAGCAGCCAAGCGTTCTCTGGGGCCAACGTCCTGACTTTC. Translated: CASSQAFSGANVLTF.

The V gene is TRBV4-3, the J gene TRBJ2-1; 9 nucleotides line up with TRBD1. The J segment lost 9 bases and the V segment lost 0 bases, leaving 12 bases of the junction unmatched. Germline V gene data show CDR1 as LGHNA and CDR2 as YSLEER. The CDR3 loop spans 17 amino acids. CDR3 in amino acids: CASSQEMGTGFISEQFF. The CDR3, as DNA: TGCGCCAGCAGCCAAGAAATGGGGACAGGGTTTATCAGTGAGCAGTTCTTC.